This T cell receptor (beta chain) was sequenced for a study of T cells in localized non-small cell lung cancer. Clones were read by immunoSEQ multiplex PCR, and TCRdb kept only the in-frame ones, dropping some. The sample lists about 54,000 clones; about four fifths were seen once. With 5 bases removed from V and 2 bases from J, the gap between germline ends came to 9 bases. Germline assignment: CDR1 GTSNPN and CDR2 SVGIG (reference sequence). The CDR3 spans 12 residues. The sample here was peripheral blood, taken before any cancer treatment. This rearrangement joins TRBV30 to TRBJ1-1; D perhaps matches TRBD1 (5 bases). This receptor was taken from a female donor aged 60 or older with stage II squamous cell lung carcinoma. The chain's CDR3 is CAWGDGNTEAFF. The CDR3 bases are TGTGCCTGGGGGGACGGCAACACTGAAGCTTTCTTT.